This record concerns one TCR beta chain sequence. Its antigen is as yet unknown. TCRdb itself ran the 5' RACE reads through MiXCR, one entry per CDR3 protein. This table holds hundreds of thousands of distinct CDR3 sequences, 20% to 30% found once. This sample was taken from a study of T-cell memory formation after mild COVID-19. In the study overall: Largely donor-specific TCR clusters were found. General observations from the study: Second-wave clones that peaked on day 37 lacked confirmed SARS-CoV-2 specificity. From day 15 to 85, contracting clones were balanced between CD4 and CD8, whereas later expanders leaned toward CD4+. Shrinking CD4+ clones resided mostly in CM and EM, and CD8+ ones in EMRA.

The CDR3 totals 16 residues. After removal of 6 bases from V and 2 bases from J, the junction contained 9 bases not matched to a gene. Germline lookup yields CDR1 SQVTM and CDR2 ANQGSEA. V and J are TRBV29-1 and TRBJ2-1; 11 nucleotides match TRBD1. Sequencing used PBMCs or a T cell subset sorted from them (not recorded which). The TCR sequence derives from an adult woman who had mild COVID-19 (a few samples of this study predate the infection). Cell type and time point are not known. The CDR3 is CSVRPTGQGAYNEQFF. Written as DNA, the CDR3 is TGCAGCGTGAGACCTACGGGACAGGGGGCCTACAATGAGCAGTTCTTC.